Shown below are 29 T cell receptor beta chains from a single sample sequenced in a study of CD8 T cells in ankylosing spondylitis. TCRdb ran MiXCR on the 5' RACE reads and lists one entry per CDR3 protein. Of more than 150,000 distinct CDR3 sequences in the sample, roughly 12% were seen once. Input material: blood, either unsorted or a sorted T cell fraction (not recorded which). These receptors came from a male donor with ankylosing spondylitis or in good health (not recorded which).

This clonotype came up a few times. The chain links TRBV15 to TRBJ1-1, with TRBD1 as a possible D gene (5 bases). The CDR3 covers 13 residues. V gave up 3 bases and J gave up 8 bases, with 13 bases separating them. Germline loops: CDR1 LNHNV, CDR2 YYDKDF (reference sequence). CDR3 loop: CATSRTGAPEAFF. CDR3 in DNA: TGTGCCACCAGCAGGACTGGGGCGCCGGAAGCTTTCTTT.

This clonotype has ten or more counts. The chain carries TRBV29-1 and TRBJ2-1, with TRBD2 identical over 9 bases. The CDR3 loop spans 14 amino acids. CDR1 is SQVTM and CDR2 is ANQGSEA in the germline V gene. With 0 bases clipped from V and 6 bases from J, the junction kept 3 bases outside the gene matches. CDR3 protein: CSVEDLAGSNEQFF. CDR3 in DNA: TGCAGCGTTGAAGATCTAGCGGGGTCCAATGAGCAGTTCTTC.

This clonotype was counted a few times. The CDR3: CAWRGGTSGDEQYF. The CDR3 coding sequence is TGTGCCTGGAGGGGGGGGACAAGTGGCGACGAGCAGTACTTC. The chain carries TRBV30 and TRBJ2-7; TRBD2 is a possible D gene (7 bases). This CDR3 region has 14 residues. The germline V and J ends were trimmed by 3 bases and 5 bases, with 17 bases remaining between them. Germline values: CDR1 GTSNPN, CDR2 SVGIG (reference sequence).

This sequence joins TRBV18 and TRBJ1-1; no firm D call. Germline V gene lookup returns CDR1 KGHSH and CDR2 LQKENI. The germline V and J ends were trimmed by 3 bases and 3 bases, with 17 bases remaining between them. The CDR3 spans 16 residues. CDR3 sequence (DNA): TGTGCCAGCTCACCTCATTCACCCAAGGCGGACACTGAAGCTTTCTTT. This codes for CASSPHSPKADTEAFF.

The CDR3 region is CASSEDRGGYTEAFF. DNA of the CDR3: TGTGCCAGCAGCGAGGACAGGGGAGGTTACACTGAAGCTTTCTTT. The chain carries TRBV5-4 and TRBJ1-1; 9 nucleotides align to TRBD1. V lost 4 bases, J lost 3 bases, and 7 bases stayed unmatched. Germline V lookup: CDR1 SGHNT, CDR2 YYREEE (reference sequence). This CDR3 has 15 residues.

This clonotype was seen at least ten times. J is TRBJ2-2 and V is TRBV29-1, with D tentatively TRBD1 or TRBD2 (5 bases each). Trimming stripped 4 bases from V and 4 bases from J, with 13 bases between. Germline CDR1 SQVTM, CDR2 ANQGSEA. This CDR3 is 14 amino acids long. For the CDR3, the DNA is TGCAGCGTTGGGGGGAGCGGCGGCACCGGGGAGCTGTTTTTT. Translated: CSVGGSGGTGELFF.

This clonotype was recorded a few times. The V gene is TRBV27, the J gene TRBJ2-3, with 7 bases identical to TRBD2. CDR1 is MNHEY, CDR2 SMNVEV, per germline (reference sequence). V lost 5 bases and J lost 6; bases outside the gene matches: 17. The CDR3 loop spans 17 amino acids. CDR3 residues: CASSPGRLAAPADTQYF. For the CDR3, the DNA is TGTGCCAGCAGTCCCGGGAGACTAGCAGCACCCGCGGATACGCAGTATTTT.

In this sample, this clonotype turned up a few times. The chain combines TRBV5-1 with TRBJ1-2; 7 positions agree with TRBD1. Trimming at V came to 4 bases and at J to 3 bases, leaving 6 bases not matched to a gene. Germline V gene sequence: CDR1 SGHRS, CDR2 YFSETQ. This CDR3 spans 14 amino acids. Here the CDR3 DNA reads TGCGCCAGCAGCCAGACAGGGTTTGACTATGGCTACACCTTC. It encodes CASSQTGFDYGYTF.

The V gene is TRBV2, the J gene TRBJ2-1; TRBD2 aligns across 9 bases. This CDR3 contains 18 residues. Germline trimming cut 2 bases from V and 0 bases from J; bases unmatched to any gene: 8. CDR1 is SNHLY, CDR2 FYNNEI, per germline. The CDR3 sequence: CASSERGLALSSYNEQFF. The CDR3 nucleotides are TGTGCCAGCAGTGAAAGGGGACTAGCTCTGAGCTCCTACAATGAGCAGTTCTTC.

Only a few counts were recorded for this clonotype. This sequence joins TRBV2 and TRBJ2-2, with D uncertain. The V and J ends lost 5 bases and 7 bases respectively, with 14 bases between them. The CDR3 runs 14 residues. Germline CDR1 reads SNHLY; CDR2 reads FYNNEI. CDR3 region: CASSTDSAGGELFF. The CDR3 nucleotides are TGTGCCAGCAGTACCGACTCCGCCGGCGGGGAGCTGTTTTTT.

This clonotype came up a few times. The chain employs TRBV10-3 and TRBJ1-2; D remains unclear. Germline CDR1 and CDR2: ENHRY and SYGVKD. Trimming shortened V by 2 bases and J by 0 bases, and 7 bases separated the two germline ends. The CDR3 totals 14 residues. The CDR3 nucleotides read TGTGCCATCAGTGAGAGCGGCCCTAACTATGGCTACACCTTC. Protein: CAISESGPNYGYTF.

The chain has TRBV12-3 or TRBV12-4 and TRBJ2-7, with D possibly matching TRBD2 (6 bases). The CDR3 runs to 15 residues. Deletions cut 5 bases from V and 0 bases from J, with 14 bases between. CDR3 coding DNA: TGTGCCAGCAGTCAAGCTAGCGTGAGCTCCTACGAGCAGTACTTC. This gives the protein CASSQASVSSYEQYF.

V usage is TRBV3-1 and J usage is TRBJ2-7; 9 nucleotides agree with TRBD1. This CDR3 spans 15 amino acids. The V and J ends lost 2 bases and 6 bases, in that order; junction bases with no gene match: 8. Germline V gives CDR1 LGHDT, CDR2 YNNKEL (reference sequence). The DNA of the CDR3 is TGTGCCAGCAGCCAAAGACAGGGGGTCGCGGGCGAGCAGTACTTC. This gives the protein CASSQRQGVAGEQYF.

This chain uses TRBV16 with TRBJ2-3; 10 bases align to TRBD2. CDR3 length equals 14 residues. Germline V gene lookup returns CDR1 KGHSY and CDR2 FQNENV. The J segment lost 6 bases and the V segment lost 4 bases, leaving 4 bases of the junction unmatched. CDR3 region: CASSPSGGADTQYF. The CDR3 nucleotides are TGTGCCAGCAGCCCCAGCGGGGGGGCGGATACGCAGTATTTT.

This clonotype was seen more than once but under ten times. The V and J genes are TRBV25-1 and TRBJ2-1, with D perhaps matching TRBD2 (6 bases). Germline values: CDR1 MGHDK, CDR2 SYGVNS. The CDR3 totals 17 residues. V was shortened by 0 bases and J by 2 bases, with 14 bases between the two germline ends. The CDR3 DNA sequence: TGTGCCAGCAGTGAATATTTCGGGGGATCCGCCTACAATGAGCAGTTCTTC. Encoded protein: CASSEYFGGSAYNEQFF.

The chain joins TRBV30 to TRBJ2-7; unclear D gene. Germline CDR1 and CDR2: GTSNPN and SVGIG (reference sequence). CDR3 length equals 14 residues. The ends were cut back, 4 bases at V and 0 bases at J, with 13 bases in the middle. For the CDR3, the DNA is TGTGCCTGGACCCGCCAAACACCCTCCTACGAGCAGTACTTC. Protein sequence: CAWTRQTPSYEQYF. The variable domain in full, completed from reference TRBV30 and TRBJ2-7, reads SQTIHQWPATLVQPVGSPLSLECTVEGTSNPNLYWYRQAAGRGLQLLFYSVGIGQISSEVPQNLSASRPQDRQFILSSKKLLLSDSGFYLCAWTRQTPSYEQYFGPGTRLTVT.

This clonotype showed up many times. The rearrangement uses TRBV20-1 and TRBJ2-3; D possibly matches TRBD1 or TRBD2 (5 bases each). The V and J ends lost 8 bases and 6 bases respectively, with 21 bases between them. CDR3 length: 14 residues. Germline V lookup: CDR1 DFQATT, CDR2 SNEGSKA (reference sequence). The CDR3 sequence: CSSCGDLELDTQYF. The CDR3 nucleotides read TGCAGTTCCTGTGGGGACCTGGAATTGGATACGCAGTATTTT.

The sample holds many counts of this clonotype. V gene TRBV4-1 combines with J gene TRBJ2-7; D gene ambiguous. With 1 base removed from V and 3 bases from J, the gap between germline ends came to 4 bases. Germline V gene lookup returns CDR1 MGHRA and CDR2 YSYEKL. The length of the CDR3 is 12 residues. In nucleotides, the CDR3 is TGCGCCAGCAGCCAAGTCGGCTACGAGCAGTACTTC. Translating gives CASSQVGYEQYF.

This chain joins TRBV10-2 and TRBJ2-1; 10 bases match TRBD1. Per the germline V gene, CDR1 is WSHSY and CDR2 is SAAADI. The V and J ends lost 4 bases and 4 bases, in that order; junction bases with no gene match: 7. The CDR3 is made up of 16 amino acids. The CDR3 is CASSVPGTGVYNEQFF. CDR3 nucleotides: TGCGCCAGCAGTGTTCCTGGGACAGGGGTATACAATGAGCAGTTCTTC.

The rearrangement joins TRBV4-1 to TRBJ2-7, with D possibly TRBD2 on 5 matching bases. The CDR3 loop spans 13 amino acids. The V end was cut by 0 bases, the J end by 5 bases, with 8 bases between. Germline V lookup: CDR1 MGHRA, CDR2 YSYEKL. CDR3 protein: CASSQDPGDEQYF. The CDR3 DNA reads TGCGCCAGCAGCCAAGATCCCGGGGACGAGCAGTACTTC.

This clonotype was seen only a few times. The CDR3 region is CASSWGPAGLYNEQFF. As DNA, the CDR3 is TGTGCCAGCAGCTGGGGTCCAGCGGGGCTGTACAATGAGCAGTTCTTC. V gene TRBV5-8 combines with J gene TRBJ2-1, with 7 nucleotides matching TRBD2. V was pared by 3 bases and J by 4 bases, with 10 bases of the junction left unmatched. Germline V gives CDR1 SGHTS, CDR2 YDEGEE. The CDR3 covers 16 residues.

The CDR3 DNA follows: TGTGCCAGCAGCTCCCTCTGGCAAGGAGGCGAAAAACTGTTTTTT. Protein product: CASSSLWQGGEKLFF. The chain links TRBV12-3 or TRBV12-4 to TRBJ1-4; D unresolved. V shed 6 bases and J shed 8 bases, with 19 bases lying between them. The CDR3 has 15 residues.

V gene TRBV27 combines with J gene TRBJ1-4; 9 bases match TRBD1. Trimming took 6 bases from V and 8 from J; bases not matched to a gene: 7. This CDR3 is 14 amino acids long. Per germline, CDR1 MNHEY and CDR2 SMNVEV (reference sequence). CDR3 sequence (DNA): TGTGCCAGCAGGACGACAGGGGGGAAGGAAAAACTGTTTTTT. Its protein product is CASRTTGGKEKLFF.

This clonotype came up a few times. The chain recombines TRBV27 with TRBJ1-5, with D uncertain. Deletions cut 1 base from V and 2 bases from J, with 9 bases between. From germline, CDR1 is MNHEY and CDR2 SMNVEV (reference sequence). The CDR3 has 15 amino acids. The CDR3 sequence is CASSLYSGGNQPQHF. In nucleotides, the CDR3 is TGTGCCAGCAGTTTATATAGTGGGGGCAATCAGCCCCAGCATTTT.

This clonotype was counted at least ten times. The rearrangement joins TRBV4-1 to TRBJ2-3; weak D call: TRBD1 (6 bases). CDR3 length: 14 residues. Trimming cost V 1 base and J 4 bases, with 9 bases left between them. The germline V gene has CDR1 MGHRA and CDR2 YSYEKL. The CDR3 DNA follows: TGCGCCAGCAGCCAAGTGGCAGGGGCAGATACGCAGTATTTT. The encoded protein is CASSQVAGADTQYF.

V is TRBV4-2 and J is TRBJ1-1; D is perhaps TRBD1 (6 bases). V was shortened by 4 bases and J by 3 bases, with 9 bases between the two germline ends. The CDR3 length is 13 residues. Germline values: CDR1 LGHNA, CDR2 YNFKEQ. The CDR3 nucleotides are TGTGCCAGCAGCCGGGGGGCCGACACTGAAGCTTTCTTT. Its protein is CASSRGADTEAFF.

This clonotype was found a few times. The V call is TRBV14, the J call TRBJ2-1, with a tentative D call TRBD2 (6 bases). Per the germline V gene, CDR1 is SGHDN and CDR2 is FVKESK. V lost 4 bases, J lost 2 bases, and 15 bases lay in between. CDR3 length equals 16 residues. CDR3 in DNA: TGTGCCAGCAGCCCCCTGGCGGGGATCCCCTACAATGAGCAGTTCTTC. It translates to CASSPLAGIPYNEQFF.

The chain couples TRBV27 to TRBJ1-1; D call uncertain. CDR1 is MNHEY, CDR2 SMNVEV, per germline (reference sequence). The CDR3 sequence is 15 residues long. V was pared by 2 bases and J by 0 bases, with 10 bases between. The CDR3 here is CASSLGVPMNTEAFF. The DNA for the CDR3 is TGTGCCAGCAGTTTAGGGGTCCCCATGAACACTGAAGCTTTCTTT.

In this sample, this clonotype turned up many times. The V gene is TRBV29-1, the J gene TRBJ1-2; D is unclear. The CDR3 loop spans 12 amino acids. The V end was cut by 0 bases, the J end by 8 bases, with 10 bases between. The germline CDR1 and CDR2 sequences are SQVTM and ANQGSEA. CDR3 amino acids: CSVEDQLDGYTF. The CDR3 bases are TGCAGCGTTGAAGACCAGCTAGACGGCTACACCTTC.